The T cell receptor (beta chain) described here comes from a study of cytomegalovirus exposure and HLA in healthy donors. Study findings and constraints: Most TCR sequences were uncommon, yet certain public TCRs appeared in many donors. Reported performance of the classifier showed diagnosis of cytomegalovirus status with high specificity and sensitivity.

Trimming shortened V by 4 bases and J by 4 bases, and 8 bases separated the two germline ends. The CDR3 loop spans 13 amino acids. CDR1 and CDR2 (germline): SNHLY, FYNNEI. This cohort consisted of healthy bone marrow donors. Remarks on this clone: Its antigen is not identified.

The PCR used 60 Vbeta and 13 Jbeta primers. Profiling relied on immunoSEQ multiplex PCR, and the TCRdb table lists in-frame clones only, not all of them. With approximately 140,000 clones in the sample, the ten largest clones hold roughly 3%. The sample was PBMCs. The TCR was taken from a man between 35 and 55 years old in good health and CMV-seronegative. The chain links TRBV2 to TRBJ1-5; perhaps TRBD1 as D (5 bases). This CDR3 reads CASSVEGNQPQHF. CDR3 sequence (DNA): TGTGCCAGCAGTGTGGAGGGGAATCAGCCCCAGCATTTT.